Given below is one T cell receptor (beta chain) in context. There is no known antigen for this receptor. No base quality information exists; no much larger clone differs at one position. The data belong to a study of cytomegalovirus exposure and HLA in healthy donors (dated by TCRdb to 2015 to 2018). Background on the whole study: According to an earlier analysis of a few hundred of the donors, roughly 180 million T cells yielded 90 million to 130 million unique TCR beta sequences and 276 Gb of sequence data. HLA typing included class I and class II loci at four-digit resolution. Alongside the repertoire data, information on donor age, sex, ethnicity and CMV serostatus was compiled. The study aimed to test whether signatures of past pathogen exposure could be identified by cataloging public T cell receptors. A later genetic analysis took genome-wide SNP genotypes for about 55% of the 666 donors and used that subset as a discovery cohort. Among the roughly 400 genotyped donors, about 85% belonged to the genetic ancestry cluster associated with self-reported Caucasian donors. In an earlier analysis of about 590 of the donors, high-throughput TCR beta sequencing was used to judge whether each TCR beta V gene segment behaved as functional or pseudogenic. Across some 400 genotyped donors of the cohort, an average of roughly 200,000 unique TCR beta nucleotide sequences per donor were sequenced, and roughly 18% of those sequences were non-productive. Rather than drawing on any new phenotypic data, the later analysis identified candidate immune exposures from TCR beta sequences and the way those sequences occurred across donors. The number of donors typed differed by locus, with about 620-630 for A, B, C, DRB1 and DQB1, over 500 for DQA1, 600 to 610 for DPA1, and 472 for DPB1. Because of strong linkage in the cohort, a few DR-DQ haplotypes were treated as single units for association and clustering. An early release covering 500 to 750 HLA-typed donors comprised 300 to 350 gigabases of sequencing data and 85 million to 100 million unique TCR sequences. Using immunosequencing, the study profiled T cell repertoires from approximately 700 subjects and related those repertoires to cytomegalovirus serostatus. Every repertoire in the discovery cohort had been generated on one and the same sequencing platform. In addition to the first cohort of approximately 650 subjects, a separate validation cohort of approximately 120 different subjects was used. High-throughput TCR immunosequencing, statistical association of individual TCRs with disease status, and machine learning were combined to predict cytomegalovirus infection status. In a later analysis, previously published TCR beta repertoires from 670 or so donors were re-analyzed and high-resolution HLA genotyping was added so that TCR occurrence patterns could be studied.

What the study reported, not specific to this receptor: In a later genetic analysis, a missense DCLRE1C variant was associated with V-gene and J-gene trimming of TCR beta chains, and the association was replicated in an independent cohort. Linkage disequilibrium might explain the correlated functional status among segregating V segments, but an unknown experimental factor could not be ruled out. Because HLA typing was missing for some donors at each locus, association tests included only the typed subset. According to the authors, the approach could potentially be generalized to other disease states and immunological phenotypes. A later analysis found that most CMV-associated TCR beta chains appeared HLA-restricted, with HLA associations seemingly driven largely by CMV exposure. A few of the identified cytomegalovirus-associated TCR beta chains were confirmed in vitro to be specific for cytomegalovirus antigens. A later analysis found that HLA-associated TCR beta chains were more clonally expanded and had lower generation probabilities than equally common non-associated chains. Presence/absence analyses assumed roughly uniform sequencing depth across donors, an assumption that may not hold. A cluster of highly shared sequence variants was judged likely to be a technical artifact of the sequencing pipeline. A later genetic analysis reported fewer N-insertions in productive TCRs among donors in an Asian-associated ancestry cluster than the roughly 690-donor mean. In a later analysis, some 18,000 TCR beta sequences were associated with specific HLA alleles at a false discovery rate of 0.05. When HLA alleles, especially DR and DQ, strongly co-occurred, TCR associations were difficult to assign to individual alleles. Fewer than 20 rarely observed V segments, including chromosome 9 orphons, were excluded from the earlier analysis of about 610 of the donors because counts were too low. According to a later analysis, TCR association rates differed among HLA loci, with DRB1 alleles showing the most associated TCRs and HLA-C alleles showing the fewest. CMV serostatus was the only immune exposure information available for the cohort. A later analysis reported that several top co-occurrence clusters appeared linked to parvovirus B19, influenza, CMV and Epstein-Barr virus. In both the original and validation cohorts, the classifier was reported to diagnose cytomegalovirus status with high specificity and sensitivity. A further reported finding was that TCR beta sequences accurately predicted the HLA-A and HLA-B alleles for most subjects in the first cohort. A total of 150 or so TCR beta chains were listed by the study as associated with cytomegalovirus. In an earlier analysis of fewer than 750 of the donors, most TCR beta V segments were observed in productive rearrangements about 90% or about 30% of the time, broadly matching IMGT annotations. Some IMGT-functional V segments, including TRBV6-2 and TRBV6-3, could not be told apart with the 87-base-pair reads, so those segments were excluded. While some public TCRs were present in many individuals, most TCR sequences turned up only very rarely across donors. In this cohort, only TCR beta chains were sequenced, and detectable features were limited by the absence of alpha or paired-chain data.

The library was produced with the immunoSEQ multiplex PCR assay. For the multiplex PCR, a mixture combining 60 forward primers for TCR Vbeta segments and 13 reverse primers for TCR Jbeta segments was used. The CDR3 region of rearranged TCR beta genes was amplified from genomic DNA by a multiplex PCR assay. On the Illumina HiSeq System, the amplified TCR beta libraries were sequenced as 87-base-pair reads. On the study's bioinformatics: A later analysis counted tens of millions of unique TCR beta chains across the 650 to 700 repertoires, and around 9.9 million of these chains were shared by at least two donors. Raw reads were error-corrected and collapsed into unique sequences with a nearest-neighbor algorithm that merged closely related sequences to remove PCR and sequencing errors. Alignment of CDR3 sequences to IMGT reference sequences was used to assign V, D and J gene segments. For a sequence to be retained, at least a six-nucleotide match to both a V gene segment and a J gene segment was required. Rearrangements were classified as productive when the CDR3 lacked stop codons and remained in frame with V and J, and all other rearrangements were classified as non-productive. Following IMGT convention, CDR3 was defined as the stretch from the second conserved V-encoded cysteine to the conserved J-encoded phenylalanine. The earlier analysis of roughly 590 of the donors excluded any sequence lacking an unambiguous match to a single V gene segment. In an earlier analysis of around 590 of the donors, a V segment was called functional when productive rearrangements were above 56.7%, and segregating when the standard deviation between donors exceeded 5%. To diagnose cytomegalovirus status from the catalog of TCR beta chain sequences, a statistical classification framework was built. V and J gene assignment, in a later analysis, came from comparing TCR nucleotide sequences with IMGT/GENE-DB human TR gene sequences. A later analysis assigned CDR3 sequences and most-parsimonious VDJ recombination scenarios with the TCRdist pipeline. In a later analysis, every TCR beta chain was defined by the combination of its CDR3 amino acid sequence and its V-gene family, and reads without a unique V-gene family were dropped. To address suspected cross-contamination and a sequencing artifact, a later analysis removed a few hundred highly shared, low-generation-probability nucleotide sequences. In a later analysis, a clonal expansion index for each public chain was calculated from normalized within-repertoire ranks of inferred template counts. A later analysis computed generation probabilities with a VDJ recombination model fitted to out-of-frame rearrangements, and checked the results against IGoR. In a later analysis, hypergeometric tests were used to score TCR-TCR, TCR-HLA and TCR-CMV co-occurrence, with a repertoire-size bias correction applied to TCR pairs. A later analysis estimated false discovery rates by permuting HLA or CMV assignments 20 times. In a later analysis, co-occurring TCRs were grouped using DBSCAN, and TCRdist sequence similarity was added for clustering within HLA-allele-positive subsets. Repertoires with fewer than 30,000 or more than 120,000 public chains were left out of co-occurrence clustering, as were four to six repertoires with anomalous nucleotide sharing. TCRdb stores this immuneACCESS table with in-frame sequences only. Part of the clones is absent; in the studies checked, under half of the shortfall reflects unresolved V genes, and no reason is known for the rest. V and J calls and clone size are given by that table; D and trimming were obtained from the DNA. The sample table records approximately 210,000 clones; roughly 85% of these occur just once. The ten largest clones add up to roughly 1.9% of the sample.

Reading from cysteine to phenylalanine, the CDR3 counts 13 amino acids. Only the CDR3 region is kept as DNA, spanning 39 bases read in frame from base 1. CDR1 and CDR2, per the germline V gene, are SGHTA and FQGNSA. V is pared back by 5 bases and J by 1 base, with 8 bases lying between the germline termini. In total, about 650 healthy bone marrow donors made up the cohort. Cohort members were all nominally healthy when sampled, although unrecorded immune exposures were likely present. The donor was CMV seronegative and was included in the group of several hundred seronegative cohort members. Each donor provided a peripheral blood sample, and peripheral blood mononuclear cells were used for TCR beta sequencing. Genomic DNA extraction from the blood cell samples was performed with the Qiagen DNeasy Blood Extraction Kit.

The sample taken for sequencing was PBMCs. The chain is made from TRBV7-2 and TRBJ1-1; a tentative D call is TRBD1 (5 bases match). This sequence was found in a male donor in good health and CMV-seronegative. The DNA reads TGTGCCAGCAGCCAAACAGGGAACACTGAAGCTTTCTTT. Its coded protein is CASSQTGNTEAFF.